This T cell receptor (beta chain) stems from a study of breast tumors, draining lymph nodes, adjacent tissues. In germline, CDR1 is PRHDT, CDR2 FYEKMQ (reference sequence). Trimming took 2 bases from V and 5 from J; bases not matched to a gene: 9. The CDR3 contains 18 residues. TCRdb reanalysed the multiplex PCR reads using MiXCR and keeps one entry per CDR3 protein. The data contain about 130,000 distinct CDR3 sequences, 20% to 25% of them singletons. Comments on this clonotype: The antigen remains undetermined. A much larger clone sits a single nucleotide away, making a read error possible.

Samples came from axillary lymph nodes draining the breast cancer. Study findings and constraints: Tumor and nontumor repertoires were significantly more similar in luminal-like than in basal-like breast cancer. Findings are consistent with lymph node origin and intratumoral expansion of most tumor T cells.

V and J are TRBV13 and TRBJ2-3; 14 nucleotides line up with TRBD2. The receptor was isolated from a female donor with breast cancer. Some clones in this sample may be carry-over from other donors' samples. Sequencing input: axillary lymph node tissue. CDR3 region: CASSLIGTTSGRVDTQYF. Here the CDR3 DNA reads TGTGCCAGCAGCTTAATTGGGACGACTAGCGGGAGGGTAGATACGCAGTATTTT.